This TCR beta chain is drawn from a study of Ad26.COV2.S vaccination and SARS-CoV-2 variants. Described treatment: roughly 18 received Ad26.COV2.S at low or high dose, single or two shots; a few received placebo; per-sample allocation not given. Specimens were obtained on day 63 following the first vaccine or placebo injection. Germline values: CDR1 LNHDA, CDR2 SQIVND (reference sequence). Trimming cost V 3 bases and J 7 bases, with 13 bases left between them. The CDR3 runs 14 residues. This clone was picked up one time. The method was immunoSEQ multiplex PCR; TCRdb's version includes in-frame clones alone and lacks a portion of them. Of some 300,000 clones listed, roughly 86% were seen once; the top ten hold roughly 2.1%.

Sequencing was performed on peripheral blood, taken in a trial of Ad26.COV2.S vaccine versus placebo. The chain employs TRBV19 and TRBJ2-1, with D perhaps TRBD1 (6 bases). This clonotype was obtained from a person between 18 and 60 years old who received the Ad26.COV2.S COVID-19 vaccine or a placebo. CDR3 amino acids: CASSMGHQVNEQFF. In nucleotides, the CDR3 is TGTGCCAGTAGTATGGGACACCAAGTGAATGAGCAGTTCTTC.